This is a list of T cell receptor beta chains from one sample in a study of T-cell memory formation after mild COVID-19. One entry per CDR3 protein, called by TCRdb with MiXCR from the 5' RACE reads. The table shows some 300,000 distinct CDR3 sequences, with roughly a fifth occurring only once. The material sequenced was PBMCs or a T cell subset sorted from them (not recorded which). The receptor set was obtained from a man between 18 and 35 years old who had mild COVID-19 (a few samples of this study predate the infection). Cell type and time point are not known. Each CDR3 is given with its conserved first and last residue. Fields, in order: V gene, clone size, J gene, D gene, CDR3 DNA, CDR3 protein. The D gene is left open where the match is weak. The size field is filled for only some rows; it gives once, few, many or a size class.

V: TRBV5-1; size: few; J: TRBJ2-5; D: .; DNA: TGCGCCAGCAGCTTGGCCCCAGTTGAGACCCAGTACTTC; CDR3: CASSLAPVETQYF
V: TRBV10-3; size: many; J: TRBJ1-4; D: TRBD1; DNA: TGTGCCATCAGCGGACAGGGAGAGGAAAAACTGTTTTTT; CDR3: CAISGQGEEKLFF
V: TRBV12-3/TRBV12-4; size: .; J: TRBJ1-6; D: .; DNA: TGTGCCAGCAGCCCCCAGGTTAATTCACCCCTCCACTTT; CDR3: CASSPQVNSPLHF
V: TRBV5-1; size: few; J: TRBJ2-5; D: .; DNA: TGCGCCAGCAGCTCCGTACTGGGGGCAGTCCAAGAGACCCAGTACTTC; CDR3: CASSSVLGAVQETQYF
V: TRBV5-1; size: few; J: TRBJ2-5; D: TRBD2; DNA: TGCGCCAGCTCGCTTAGCGGGTATCCCCCCCAAGAGACCCAGTACTTC; CDR3: CASSLSGYPPQETQYF
V: TRBV4-1; size: .; J: TRBJ1-6; D: .; DNA: TGCGCCAGCAGCCAAGACCCGACGGGCTTCTCGGGGCCCCTCCACTTT; CDR3: CASSQDPTGFSGPLHF
V: TRBV6-4; size: .; J: TRBJ2-3; D: .; DNA: TGTGCCAGCAGTTCTCAGGGGCCCACAGATACGCAGTATTTT; CDR3: CASSSQGPTDTQYF
V: TRBV12-3/TRBV12-4; size: few; J: TRBJ2-2; D: .; DNA: TGTGCCAGCAGTTTCGGGGTCGGGGAGCTGTTTTTT; CDR3: CASSFGVGELFF
V: TRBV20-1; size: few; J: TRBJ1-5; D: TRBD1; DNA: TGCAGTGCCACCCACCCGGGACAGGGGAATCAGCCCCAGCATTTT; CDR3: CSATHPGQGNQPQHF
V: TRBV12-3/TRBV12-4; size: few; J: TRBJ2-7; D: .; DNA: TGTGCCAGCAGTTTACTGGAGGGCTACGAGCAGTACTTC; CDR3: CASSLLEGYEQYF
V: TRBV3-1; size: many; J: TRBJ1-1; D: TRBD1; DNA: TGTGCCAGCAGCCTCCTACAGGGGACTGAAGCTTTCTTT; CDR3: CASSLLQGTEAFF
V: TRBV5-1; size: .; J: TRBJ2-2; D: .; DNA: TGCGCCAGCAGCTTGGGTACTGGGGCGCGGACCGGGGAGCTGTTTTTT; CDR3: CASSLGTGARTGELFF
V: TRBV7-3; size: .; J: TRBJ2-3; D: .; DNA: TGTGCCAGCAGCTTAATTCCGGGGCGGGAAGATACGCAGTATTTT; CDR3: CASSLIPGREDTQYF
V: TRBV3-1; size: .; J: TRBJ1-4; D: .; DNA: TGTGCCAGCAGTCTATCACATACCTCTAATGAAAAACTGTTTTTT; CDR3: CASSLSHTSNEKLFF
V: TRBV6-2/TRBV6-3; size: once; J: TRBJ1-2; D: .; DNA: TGTGCCAGCAGTTACTCGGCAGGCCCTGTCGGCTACACCTTC; CDR3: CASSYSAGPVGYTF
V: TRBV7-2; size: few; J: TRBJ2-3; D: .; DNA: TGTGCCGGGGGGGGGCTCACAGATACGCAGTATTTT; CDR3: CAGGGLTDTQYF
V: TRBV25-1; size: few; J: TRBJ2-3; D: TRBD2; DNA: TGTGCCAGCAGTGATCTTAGCGGGCGGTTCACAGATACGCAGTATTTT; CDR3: CASSDLSGRFTDTQYF
V: TRBV11-3; size: .; J: TRBJ2-1; D: .; DNA: TGTGCCAGCAGCAGACAGAGTAGTCCTGAGCAGTTCTTC; CDR3: CASSRQSSPEQFF
V: TRBV10-3; size: .; J: TRBJ1-4; D: TRBD1; DNA: TGTGCCATCAGCGCAGGGACAGGCATTAATGAAAAACTGTTTTTT; CDR3: CAISAGTGINEKLFF
V: TRBV5-6; size: .; J: TRBJ2-7; D: TRBD1; DNA: TGTGCCAGCAGCTTGGTGGCCGGACAGGGGGCGAGAGAGCAGTACTTC; CDR3: CASSLVAGQGAREQYF
V: TRBV10-3; size: few; J: TRBJ2-1; D: TRBD2; DNA: TGTGCCATCAGTGAAGGTAGCGGGGGGCCTGGTACCGAGCAGTTCTTC; CDR3: CAISEGSGGPGTEQFF
V: TRBV6-1; size: few; J: TRBJ1-5; D: .; DNA: TGTGCCATACAACCCGGGACGGCTAATCAGCCCCAGCATTTT; CDR3: CAIQPGTANQPQHF
V: TRBV6-1; size: few; J: TRBJ1-5; D: TRBD1; DNA: TGTGCCAGCCGGGACAGGGGGAGTCAGCCCCAGCATTTT; CDR3: CASRDRGSQPQHF
V: TRBV7-9; size: many; J: TRBJ2-3; D: .; DNA: TGTGCCAGCAGCTTAGGGGGGCCTAGCACAGATACGCAGTATTTT; CDR3: CASSLGGPSTDTQYF
V: TRBV7-2; size: .; J: TRBJ1-4; D: TRBD1; DNA: TGTGCCAGCAGTTACAGGGGTTTGGACGAAAAACTGTTTTTT; CDR3: CASSYRGLDEKLFF
V: TRBV7-9; size: .; J: TRBJ2-5; D: TRBD1; DNA: TGTGCCAGCAGCAGGACAGGAAAAGAGACCCAGTACTTC; CDR3: CASSRTGKETQYF
V: TRBV7-2; size: .; J: TRBJ2-3; D: .; DNA: TGTGCCAGCAGCTTTGTTCCAGGGGGCACAGATACGCAGTATTTT; CDR3: CASSFVPGGTDTQYF